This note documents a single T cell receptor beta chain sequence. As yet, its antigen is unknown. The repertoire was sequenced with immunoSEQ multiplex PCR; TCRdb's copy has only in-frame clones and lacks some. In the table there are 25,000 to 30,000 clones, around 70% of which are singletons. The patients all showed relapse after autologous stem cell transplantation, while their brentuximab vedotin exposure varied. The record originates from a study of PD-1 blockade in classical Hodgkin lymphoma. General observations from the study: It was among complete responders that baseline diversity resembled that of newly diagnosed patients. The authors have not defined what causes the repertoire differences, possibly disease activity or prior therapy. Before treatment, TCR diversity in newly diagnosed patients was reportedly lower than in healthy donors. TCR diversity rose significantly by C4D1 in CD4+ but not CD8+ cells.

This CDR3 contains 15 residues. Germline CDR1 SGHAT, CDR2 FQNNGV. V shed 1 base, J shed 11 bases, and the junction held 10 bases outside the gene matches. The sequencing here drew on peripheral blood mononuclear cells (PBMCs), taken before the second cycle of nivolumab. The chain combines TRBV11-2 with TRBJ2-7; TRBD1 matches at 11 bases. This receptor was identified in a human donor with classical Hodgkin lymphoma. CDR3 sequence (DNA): TGTGCCAGCAGCTTAGGTGGACAGGGGGCGACTAGAAAGTACTTC. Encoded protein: CASSLGGQGATRKYF.